This T cell receptor beta chain was captured by sequencing in a study of shared clonotypes between healthy human individuals. Caucasian adults residing in Nashville, Tennessee made up all the donors. Study-wide results and caveats: Generally, naive subsets (rather than memory subsets) showed larger estimated richness.

Sequencing was performed with immunoSEQ multiplex PCR; in TCRdb, only in-frame clones are kept and a portion is missing. This table has over a million clones, around 97% appearing once. The V end lost 6 bases, the J end lost 5 bases, and 11 bases lay between the germline ends. The CDR3 totals 13 residues. The germline gives CDR1 SGDLS, CDR2 YYNGEE. This clone was observed a single time. Its antigen is still unknown. Sequenced input: naive CD4+ T cells sorted from blood. Specified subset: CD45RA+ positively selected. The sequence came from a man aged 30 to 45 in good health. The chain carries TRBV9 and TRBJ2-2; D remains ambiguous. As DNA, the CDR3 is TGTGCCAGCACCGCCGGCTGGACCGGGGAGCTGTTTTTT. It specifies CASTAGWTGELFF.